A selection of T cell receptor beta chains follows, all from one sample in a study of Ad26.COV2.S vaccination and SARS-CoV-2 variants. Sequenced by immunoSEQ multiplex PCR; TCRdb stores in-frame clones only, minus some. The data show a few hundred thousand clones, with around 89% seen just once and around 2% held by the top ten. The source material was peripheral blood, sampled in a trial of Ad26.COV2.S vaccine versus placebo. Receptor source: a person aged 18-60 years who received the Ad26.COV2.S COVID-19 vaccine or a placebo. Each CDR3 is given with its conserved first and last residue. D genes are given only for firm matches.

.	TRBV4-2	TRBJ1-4	CASSRGGGDYEKLFF
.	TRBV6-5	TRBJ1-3	CASSADRSSGNTIYF
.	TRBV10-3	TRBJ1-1	CAIMAGLNTEAFF
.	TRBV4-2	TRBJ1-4	CASSQQRATNEKLFF
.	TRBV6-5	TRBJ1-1	CASSRYVQGGTEAFF
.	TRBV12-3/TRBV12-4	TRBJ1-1	CASSPQGGTEAFF
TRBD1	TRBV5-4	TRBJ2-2	CASSRGQGRDTGELFF
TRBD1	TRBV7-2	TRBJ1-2	CASSSTGVYYGYTF
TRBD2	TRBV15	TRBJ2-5	CATSRDGTSAQETQYF
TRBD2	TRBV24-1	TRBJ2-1	CATSDQGQGLAGYNEQFF
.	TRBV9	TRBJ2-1	CASSTRGLGEQFF
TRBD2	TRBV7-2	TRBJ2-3	CASSLFSGKDTQYF
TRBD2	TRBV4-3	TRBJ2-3	CASSQGTRGTQYF
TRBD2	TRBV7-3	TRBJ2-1	CASSLMSGGPHEQFF
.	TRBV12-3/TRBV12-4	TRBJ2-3	CASSSRYPDTQYF
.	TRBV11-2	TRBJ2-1	CASSLVISGNNEQFF
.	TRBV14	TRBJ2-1	CASSQGRMGQFF
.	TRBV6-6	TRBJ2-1	CASSYSRGSYNEQFF